Listed below are T cell receptor beta chains from one sample, sequenced in a study of beta chain features in type 1 diabetes. Sequencing was performed with immunoSEQ multiplex PCR; in TCRdb, only in-frame clones are kept and a portion is missing. The sample shows 500,000 to 650,000 clones, approximately 13% of them seen only once. Sequenced sample: naive CD4+ T cells from blood. The receptors were sampled from a man younger than 40 with type 1 diabetes. Each CDR3 is given with its conserved first and last residue. D genes are given only for firm matches. Clone size is shown for a subset of rows, as once, few, many or a class of expanded clone.

v_call	d_call	clone_size	j_call	cdr3_nt	cdr3_aa
TRBV18	.	.	TRBJ1-1	TGTGCCAGCTCTCAAGGTACGGGAGTTAACACTGAAGCTTTCTTT	CASSQGTGVNTEAFF
TRBV10-3	TRBD1	few	TRBJ1-1	TGTGCCATCAGTGAGACCTCGGACAGGGGATACACTGAAGCTTTCTTT	CAISETSDRGYTEAFF
TRBV14	.	.	TRBJ1-5	TGTGCCAGCAGCCTCCGGTACTGGGGGCGAGGGGATCAGCCCCAGCATTTT	CASSLRYWGRGDQPQHF
TRBV10-3	TRBD2	.	TRBJ2-5	TGTGCCATCAGGGGGACTAGCGGGGCCGTACAAGAGACCCAGTACTTC	CAIRGTSGAVQETQYF
TRBV6-5	.	.	TRBJ1-2	TGTGCCAGCAGCCTCGGATTCTATGGCTACACCTTC	CASSLGFYGYTF
TRBV6-1	.	.	TRBJ1-2	TGTGCCAGCAAGGCAGGGGACTATGGCTACACCTTC	CASKAGDYGYTF
TRBV2	TRBD2	few	TRBJ2-7	TGTGCCAGCAGTGAAGGACCCTTAGCGGGGTTAAGCTCCTACGAGCAGTACTTC	CASSEGPLAGLSSYEQYF
TRBV11-2	.	few	TRBJ1-2	TGTGCCAGCAGCTTAGCCGGACCCAGGGGTGGCTACACCTTC	CASSLAGPRGGYTF
TRBV5-6	.	few	TRBJ2-7	TGTGCCAGCAGCTGGGCTGGGGTTAAATACGAGCAGTACTTC	CASSWAGVKYEQYF
TRBV7-8	TRBD2	.	TRBJ2-1	TGTGCCAGCAGCTTAGATCAGCGGGGGGACAATGAGCAGTTCTTC	CASSLDQRGDNEQFF
TRBV20-1	.	.	TRBJ2-3	TGCAGTGCTCCTGAAAATACGCAGTATTTT	CSAPENTQYF
TRBV7-2	.	few	TRBJ1-1	TGTGCCAGCAGCTTAGACAGAGTCTCTGAAGCTTTCTTT	CASSLDRVSEAFF
TRBV7-9	TRBD1	few	TRBJ2-7	TGTGCCAGCAGCCCAGGGACAGTCTACGAGCAGTACTTC	CASSPGTVYEQYF
TRBV4-1	.	.	TRBJ1-5	TGCGCCAGCAGCCAAGATGAGAGGCGCTACGATCAGCCCCAGCATTTT	CASSQDERRYDQPQHF
TRBV18	TRBD1	once	TRBJ2-1	TGTGCCAGCTCACCGCCCGGGACAGGACGTTACAATGAGCAGTTCTTC	CASSPPGTGRYNEQFF
TRBV6-6	TRBD1	.	TRBJ2-7	TGTGCCAGCAGTTACTCTGACAGGGTAGTCCACGAGCAGTACTTC	CASSYSDRVVHEQYF
TRBV30	.	.	TRBJ2-7	TGTGCCTGGAGTACAGGAGCCTCCTACGAGCAGTACTTC	CAWSTGASYEQYF
TRBV4-3	TRBD1	.	TRBJ2-1	TGCGCCAGCAGCCAAGCCCGTCAGGGGGCTTGGGACAATGAGCAGTTCTTC	CASSQARQGAWDNEQFF
TRBV9	TRBD1	.	TRBJ1-3	TGTGCCAGCAGCTCAACAGGGGACCCTGGAAACACCATATATTTT	CASSSTGDPGNTIYF
TRBV27	TRBD1	few	TRBJ2-3	TGTGCCAGCAGTTTAAGGCCCCCAGGGACAGGGGGACAACATACGCAGTATTTT	CASSLRPPGTGGQHTQYF
TRBV7-9	.	.	TRBJ2-2	TGTGCCAGCAGCTTATGGAGCGGCGGGGAGCTGTTTTTT	CASSLWSGGELFF
TRBV27	.	.	TRBJ1-2	TGTGCCAGCAGTTTAGTTTTAGGGAATGTTGGCAGCTATGGCTACACCTTC	CASSLVLGNVGSYGYTF
TRBV4-3	TRBD2	few	TRBJ2-5	TGCGCCAGCAGCCAAGGGACGGCCGGGACTAGCGGGGTCCAAGAGACCCAGTACTTC	CASSQGTAGTSGVQETQYF
TRBV6-5	TRBD1	.	TRBJ1-3	TGTGCCAGCCGGACAGGCGTCTCTGGAAACACCATATATTTT	CASRTGVSGNTIYF
TRBV7-9	.	.	TRBJ2-1	TGTGCCAGCAGCTTAAGTAATTGGAGGGATGAGCAGTTCTTC	CASSLSNWRDEQFF
TRBV25-1	.	.	TRBJ2-2	TGTGCCAGCATCTCCAATTCAGCGAACACCGGGGAGCTGTTTTTT	CASISNSANTGELFF
TRBV10-3	.	few	TRBJ2-3	TGTGCCATCAGTGATAGGGCAGATACGCAGTATTTT	CAISDRADTQYF
TRBV6-1	.	few	TRBJ1-2	TGTGCCAGCAGCGGCCTTGACAGGATGAGAGGCTACACCTTC	CASSGLDRMRGYTF
TRBV2	.	.	TRBJ2-7	TGTGCCAGCAGCAGACAGGGACTCAACTACGAGCAGTACTTC	CASSRQGLNYEQYF
TRBV28	.	few	TRBJ2-2	TGTGCCAGCAGTTTACCTAAGAACACCGGGGAGCTGTTTTTT	CASSLPKNTGELFF
TRBV6-1	.	.	TRBJ2-1	TGTGCCAGCACCGAGGGTAGCTCCTACAATGAGCAGTTCTTC	CASTEGSSYNEQFF
TRBV4-3	.	few	TRBJ2-3	TGCGCCAGCAGCCAAGATATAACAGATACGCAGTATTTT	CASSQDITDTQYF
TRBV5-1	.	few	TRBJ2-3	TGCGCCAGCAGCTTGCACATGGACACGATACCCACAGATACGCAGTATTTT	CASSLHMDTIPTDTQYF
TRBV29-1	.	.	TRBJ2-1	TGCAGCGTTCGGACCCCTCCTCAGGAGCAGTTCTTC	CSVRTPPQEQFF
TRBV7-2	.	.	TRBJ1-1	TGTGCCAGCAGCTTCTCACCGAACACTGAAGCTTTCTTT	CASSFSPNTEAFF
TRBV20-1	.	.	TRBJ1-1	TGCAGTGCTGACAGGAACACTGAAGCTTTCTTT	CSADRNTEAFF
TRBV6-1	.	few	TRBJ1-6	TGTGCCAGCAGTGGGACGGGAAATTCACCCCTCCACTTT	CASSGTGNSPLHF
TRBV7-2	.	.	TRBJ2-5	TGTGCCAGCAGCTTAGATATAGCCAGGGGAAGCCAAGAGACCCAGTACTTC	CASSLDIARGSQETQYF
TRBV13	TRBD1	few	TRBJ2-5	TGTGCCAGCAGCACAAGGGACAGGGAGTGGGAGACCCAGTACTTC	CASSTRDREWETQYF
TRBV7-8	.	few	TRBJ2-7	TGTGCCAGCAGGGTCGGACGGACCGAGAGCCACGAGCAGTACTTC	CASRVGRTESHEQYF
TRBV9	.	.	TRBJ2-7	TGTGCCAGCAGCCTCTTGGGGGAAACCTACGAGCAGTACTTC	CASSLLGETYEQYF
TRBV7-9	.	few	TRBJ2-5	TGTGCCAGCAGCCCTTACCGTGAGACCCAGTACTTC	CASSPYRETQYF
TRBV19	.	few	TRBJ2-7	TGTGCCAGTAGTATCCTAACCGGGACTCCCGCCTACGAGCAGTACTTC	CASSILTGTPAYEQYF
TRBV28	TRBD1	few	TRBJ1-6	TGTGCCAGCAGTTTCCACAGGGGGACTAGCTCCTATAATTCACCCCTCCACTTT	CASSFHRGTSSYNSPLHF
TRBV9	.	few	TRBJ2-6	TGTGCCAGCAATGCGAGGCACACCGGGGCCAACGTCCTGACTTTC	CASNARHTGANVLTF
TRBV6-5	.	few	TRBJ1-1	TGTGCCAGTAATTACAGGTGGAACACTGAAGCTTTCTTT	CASNYRWNTEAFF
TRBV19	TRBD1	few	TRBJ2-7	TGTGCCAGCGGACAGGGACCCTACGAGCAGTACTTC	CASGQGPYEQYF
TRBV7-2	TRBD2	.	TRBJ2-1	TGTGCCAGCAGCTTAGTAACTAGCGGATACAATGAGCAGTTCTTC	CASSLVTSGYNEQFF
TRBV7-3	.	.	TRBJ1-1	TGTGCCAGCAGCTTAACGTCAGGGAGTGAAGCTTTCTTT	CASSLTSGSEAFF
TRBV9	.	.	TRBJ1-2	TGTGCCAGCAGCGTTGAAGGCGGTAGCTACACCTTC	CASSVEGGSYTF
TRBV15	.	few	TRBJ2-2	TGTGCCACCAGCAGGTCCGGGACGTCGAACACCGGGGAGCTGTTTTTT	CATSRSGTSNTGELFF
TRBV5-4	.	few	TRBJ2-3	TGTGCCAGCAGCCCACGCGTGGGTCAGGGATATTCAGATACGCAGTATTTT	CASSPRVGQGYSDTQYF
TRBV5-4	.	.	TRBJ1-1	TGTGCCAGCAGCTTGCCCACACAGGGAAACACTGAAGCTTTCTTT	CASSLPTQGNTEAFF